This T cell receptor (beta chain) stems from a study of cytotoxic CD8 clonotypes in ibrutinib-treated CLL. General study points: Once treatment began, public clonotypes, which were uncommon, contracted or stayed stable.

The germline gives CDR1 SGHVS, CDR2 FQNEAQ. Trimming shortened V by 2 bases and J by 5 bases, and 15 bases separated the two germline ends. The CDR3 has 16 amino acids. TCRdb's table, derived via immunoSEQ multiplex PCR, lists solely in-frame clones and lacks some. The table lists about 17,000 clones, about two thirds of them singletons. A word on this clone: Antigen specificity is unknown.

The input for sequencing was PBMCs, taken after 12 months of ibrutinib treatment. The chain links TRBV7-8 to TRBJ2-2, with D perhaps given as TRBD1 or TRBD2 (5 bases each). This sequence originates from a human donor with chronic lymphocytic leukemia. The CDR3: CASSLNGALRTGELFF. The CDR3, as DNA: TGTGCCAGCAGCTTAAACGGGGCCCTCAGGACCGGGGAGCTGTTTTTT.